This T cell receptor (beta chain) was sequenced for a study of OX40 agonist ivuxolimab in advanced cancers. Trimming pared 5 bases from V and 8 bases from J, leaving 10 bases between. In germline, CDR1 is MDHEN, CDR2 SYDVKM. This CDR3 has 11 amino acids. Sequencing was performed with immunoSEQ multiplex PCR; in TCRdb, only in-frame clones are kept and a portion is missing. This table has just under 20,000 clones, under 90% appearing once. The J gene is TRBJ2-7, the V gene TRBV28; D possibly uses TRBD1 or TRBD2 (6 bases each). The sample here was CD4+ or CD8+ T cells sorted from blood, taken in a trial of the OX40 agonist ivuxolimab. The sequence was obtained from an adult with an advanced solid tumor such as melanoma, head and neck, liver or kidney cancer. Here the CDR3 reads CASSLGGKQYF. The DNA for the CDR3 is TGTGCCAGCAGTCTAGGGGGGAAGCAGTACTTC.